Listed below are T cell receptor beta chains from one sample, sequenced in a study of response to subunit inactivated influenza vaccine. TCRdb fed the RT-PCR reads into MiXCR, producing one record per CDR3 protein. This repertoire shows 500,000 to 550,000 distinct CDR3 sequences, approximately 7.8% found once; its top ten account for around 13%. The material was PBMCs from blood, obtained less than 30 months after vaccination. The receptor set was obtained from a man between 50 and 70 years old who received an inactivated influenza vaccine. CDR3s leave out the opening cysteine and the closing phenylalanine or tryptophan. Each record gives: clone size, V gene, CDR3 protein. The size of a clone is reported for some rows only, either as once, few or many, or as a class for expanded clones.

>.|TRBV7-9
ASSSGVTNEKLF
>many|TRBV4-1
ASSHNRAASLLRREQY
>few|TRBV4-2
ASSQDPGFQETQY
>few|TRBV2
ASSDGTGTYEQY
>few|TRBV30
AWSVIRGEQY
>many|TRBV7-8
ASSLEPVGAEAF
>.|TRBV7-6
ASSLGASGRGIADTQY
>many|TRBV29-1
TRDSKTGNTIY
>.|TRBV6-2/TRBV6-3
ASSYRTGRLPEAF
>few|TRBV14
ASRFGGGNSPLH
>.|TRBV12-3/TRBV12-4
ASSLANRGSIYEQY
>few|TRBV2
ASSLLLASSTDTQY
>few|TRBV20-1
SASGSELSTDTQY
>few|TRBV6-1
ASSGLAGNTGELF
>.|TRBV7-9
ASSFDRGSNTEAF
>.|TRBV4-2
ASRPSASYTDTQY
>.|TRBV11-2
ASTDGTTEKLF
>few|TRBV7-2
ASSLETQNYGYT
>few|TRBV24-1
ATSDSDSDTNYGYT
>.|TRBV15
ATSRGGVNTEAF
>few|TRBV10-3
ATRPTTGLYGYT
>many|TRBV12-3/TRBV12-4
ASSPGRGFTDTQY